This T cell receptor (beta chain) was recorded in a study of beta chain features in type 1 diabetes. Study-wide findings and caveats: Within patients, naive, central memory and Treg TCRB repertoires seemed more similar than within healthy donors.

This clone was observed a few times. Its cognate antigen is unknown. CDR1 is SGHTA, CDR2 FQGTGA, per germline. The CDR3 contains 14 residues. The germline V and J ends were trimmed by 5 bases and 0 bases, with 9 bases remaining between them. Reverse transcribing all isolated RNA meant expressed TCRB transcripts were sequenced. Sequencing used immunoSEQ multiplex PCR; TCRdb keeps in-frame clones, though not all of them. This table has hundreds of thousands of clones, 10% to 15% appearing once. This chain joins TRBV7-3 and TRBJ2-3, with D hard to call. The specimen was naive CD4+ T cells from blood. The sequence was obtained from a man aged 18 to 35 in good health. CDR3 in amino acids: CASSLGSSTDTQYF. The DNA of the CDR3 is TGTGCCAGCAGCCTCGGTTCCAGCACAGATACGCAGTATTTT.